This passage covers 19 T cell receptor beta chains from one sample sequenced in a study of T cells in Graves' hyperthyroidism and ophthalmopathy. The TCR beta CDR3 regions underwent amplification using RNA transcripts as the source. In the first-round RT-PCR of the TCR CDR3, the HTBI primer set was used. TCRdb used MiXCR to reprocess the multiplex PCR reads, holding one entry per CDR3 protein. Of about 540,000 distinct CDR3 sequences in the sample, just over 45% were seen once. The sequencing input was peripheral blood or thyroid tissue (not recorded which). The receptor set was obtained from a woman between 18 and 29 years old with Graves' hyperthyroidism.

Worth noting for this clonotype: This may come from a read error, since a much larger clone is one base off. V usage is TRBV20-1 and J usage is TRBJ1-2; the D is unclear. The CDR3 has 8 residues. The V gene's germline CDR1 is DFQATT and CDR2 SNEGSKA (reference sequence). The V gene lost 6 bases and the J gene lost 5 bases, with 1 base spanning the gap. The CDR3 sequence: CSAYGYTF. The CDR3 DNA reads as TGCAGTGCGTATGGCTACACCTTC.

This clonotype was found a few times. The V and J genes are TRBV24-1 and TRBJ2-3; 7 nucleotides agree with TRBD2. Germline CDR1 KGHDR, CDR2 SFDVKD. V shed 4 bases, J shed 5 bases, and the junction held 11 bases outside the gene matches. This CDR3 is 16 amino acids long. The CDR3 DNA sequence: TGTGCCACCAGTGACCCTGACCACGGGGGGATAGATACGCAGTATTTT. Its translation is CATSDPDHGGIDTQYF.

There are many counts of this clonotype. An end of the junction does not agree with germline; a read error may underlie this. The chain couples TRBV5-1 to TRBJ1-1; D is unclear. The CDR3 extends over 13 amino acids. Per germline, CDR1 SGHRS and CDR2 YFSETQ. CDR3 amino acids: CASTPMENTEAFF. CDR3 sequence (DNA): TGTGCCAGCACCCCTATGGAGAACACTGAAGCTTTCTTT.

This chain joins TRBV29-1 and TRBJ1-2, with TRBD1 matching 8 bases. This CDR3 is built from 12 residues. With 4 bases clipped from V and 7 bases from J, the junction kept 5 bases outside the gene matches. From germline, CDR1 is SQVTM and CDR2 ANQGSEA. Here the CDR3 reads CSVGQGTVGYTF. For the CDR3, the DNA is TGCAGCGTTGGACAGGGGACGGTTGGCTACACCTTC.

Many counts were recorded for this clonotype. The rearrangement uses TRBV4-3 and TRBJ2-5, with D possibly being TRBD1 (5 bases). Per germline, CDR1 LGHNA and CDR2 YSLEER. Trimming left V 5 bases short and J 7 bases short, with 17 bases between. The length of the CDR3 is 14 residues. CDR3 in DNA: TGCGCCAGCAGCGACCGGGCCAAGGGGCCGACCCAGTACTTC. Protein: CASSDRAKGPTQYF.

The chain combines TRBV10-3 with TRBJ2-1; D might be TRBD2 (6 bases). The length of the CDR3 is 13 residues. Germline CDR1 and CDR2: ENHRY and SYGVKD. V was trimmed by 7 bases and J by 9 bases, leaving 16 bases between them. In nucleotides, the CDR3 is TGTGCCATCACAAAGGGCACCGGGAGTGAGCAGTTCTTC. Its protein is CAITKGTGSEQFF.

The rearrangement uses TRBV30 and TRBJ1-1; D remains unclear. Germline V gene data show CDR1 as GTSNPN and CDR2 as SVGIG (reference sequence). The CDR3 has 14 amino acids. With 0 bases removed from V and 4 bases from J, the gap between germline ends came to 12 bases. Here the CDR3 reads CAWSVRLPGTEAFF. Here the CDR3 DNA reads TGTGCCTGGAGTGTACGCTTACCGGGCACTGAAGCTTTCTTT.

Note on this clonotype: A much more abundant neighbour one base away suggests this may be a read error. The chain employs TRBV6-5 and TRBJ1-2, with 9 bases identical to TRBD1. This CDR3 spans 13 amino acids. Germline CDR1 MNHEY, CDR2 SVGAGI. The CDR3 spells CTSSSRDRDGYTF. In DNA form, the CDR3 reads TGTACCAGCAGTAGTAGGGACAGGGATGGCTACACCTTC.

On this clonotype itself: A much larger clone differs from this one at a single base, so this may be a read error. This chain connects TRBV18 to TRBJ2-7; D is unresolved. Germline CDR1 KGHSH, CDR2 LQKENI. CDR3 length: 13 amino acids. The CDR3 sequence: CVSSPGHWDEQYF. The CDR3 coding sequence is TGTGTCAGCTCACCAGGCCATTGGGACGAGCAGTACTTC. The variable domain in full, completed from reference TRBV18 and TRBJ2-7, reads NAGVMQNPRHLVRRRGQEARLRCSPMKGHSHVYWYRQLPEEGLKFMVYLQKENIIDESGMPKERFSAEFPKEGPSILRIQQVVRGDSAAYFCVSSPGHWDEQYFGPGTRLTVT.

As for this clonotype: This sequence may be a read error, since a much larger clone differs from it by one base. The final CDR3 position lacks the conserved phenylalanine or tryptophan, pointing to a likely read error. In DNA form, the CDR3 reads TGTGCCAGCAGTGTGACTCCGGGACATCAGTTGGACACTGAAGCTTTCTCT. Its translation is CASSVTPGHQLDTEAFS. The chain is built from TRBV12-3 or TRBV12-4 and TRBJ1-1; the D gene is possibly TRBD1 (6 bases). V was clipped by 5 bases and J by 3 bases, with 22 bases between them. This CDR3 spans 17 amino acids.

The chain employs TRBV14 and TRBJ2-2; TRBD1 is a possible D gene (6 bases). This CDR3 comprises 15 residues. V was pared by 4 bases and J by 5 bases, with 14 bases between. Germline V lookup: CDR1 SGHDN, CDR2 FVKESK. The CDR3 protein is CASSPLLGATGELFF. The CDR3 DNA follows: TGTGCCAGCAGCCCTCTCTTGGGGGCTACCGGGGAGCTGTTTTTT.

This clonotype has ten or more counts. The genes are TRBV2 and TRBJ1-2, with D perhaps TRBD1 (6 bases). V was cut by 7 bases and J by 7 bases, with 16 bases left in between. The CDR3 is 13 amino acids. Germline V gene sequence: CDR1 SNHLY, CDR2 FYNNEI. The CDR3 loop is CASTDGTGTGYTF. The CDR3 DNA sequence: TGTGCCAGCACAGATGGCACAGGGACTGGCTACACCTTC.

This clonotype was seen ten or more times. The chain carries TRBV24-1 and TRBJ2-5; the D gene could be TRBD1 or TRBD2 (5 bases each). The V gene lost 1 base and the J gene lost 2 bases, with 10 bases spanning the gap. The CDR3 contains 15 residues. Germline loops: CDR1 KGHDR, CDR2 SFDVKD. The CDR3 loop is CATSDFTGPQETQYF. The CDR3, as DNA: TGTGCCACCAGTGATTTCACGGGGCCGCAAGAGACCCAGTACTTC.

The chain recombines TRBV19 with TRBJ1-5, with 7 bases fitting TRBD1. V lost 7 bases, J lost 4 bases, and 16 bases stayed unmatched. Germline CDR1 and CDR2: LNHDA and SQIVND (reference sequence). The CDR3 runs 17 residues. The DNA for the CDR3 is TGTGCCAGTAAGCGGTCTTACACAGGGGAAGTGAATCAGCCCCAGCATTTT. Its protein is CASKRSYTGEVNQPQHF.

The chain links TRBV29-1 to TRBJ2-7, with no clear D. Germline CDR1 and CDR2: SQVTM and ANQGSEA. V was pared by 8 bases and J by 2 bases, with 16 bases between. This CDR3 comprises 13 residues. CDR3 protein: CSSQGARTYEQYF. The CDR3 nucleotides are TGCAGCAGCCAAGGCGCCAGGACCTACGAGCAGTACTTC.

As regards this clonotype: One end of the junction is discordant with germline, which a read error may explain. The chain couples TRBV29-1 to TRBJ1-2; TRBD1 matches at 7 bases. Germline CDR1 is SQVTM and CDR2 is ANQGSEA. CDR3 length: 13 residues. The CDR3 DNA follows: TGCAGCCTAACGACAGGGACTAACTATGGCTACATCTTC. Amino acids: CSLTTGTNYGYIF.

This rearrangement joins TRBV27 to TRBJ2-2; 8 bases are a match to TRBD1. The germline CDR1 and CDR2 sequences are MNHEY and SMNVEV (reference sequence). The CDR3 spans 15 residues. Germline trimming cut 5 bases from V and 3 bases from J; bases unmatched to any gene: 5. The DNA of the CDR3 is TGTGCCAGCAGTCCTGCAGGGGGCTACACCGGGGAGCTGTTTTTT. Protein: CASSPAGGYTGELFF.

As for this clonotype: A much larger clone lies one base from this, so it may be a read error. The chain has TRBV20-1 and TRBJ1-5; tentatively, D is TRBD1 (5 bases). The CDR3 runs 16 residues. The germline V and J ends were trimmed by 3 bases and 7 bases, with 22 bases remaining between them. Germline CDR1 is DFQATT and CDR2 is SNEGSKA (reference sequence). CDR3 in amino acids: CSASRAGSGPQQPQHF. The CDR3 DNA follows: TGCAGTGCTAGTAGGGCAGGGTCGGGACCGCAGCAGCCCCAGCATTTT.

V and J are TRBV25-1 and TRBJ1-1; the D is unclear. Trimming shortened V by 8 bases and J by 1 base, and 8 bases separated the two germline ends. The CDR3 runs 12 residues. The germline CDR1 and CDR2 sequences are MGHDK and SYGVNS. CDR3 sequence (DNA): TGTGCCAGCTTGAACAGGAACACTGAAGCTTTCTTT. As protein: CASLNRNTEAFF.